A single sample gave rise to the 17 T cell receptor beta chains below, sequenced in a study of T cell changes during pregnancy in multiple sclerosis (dated by TCRdb to between 2018 and 2021). The library was obtained by the immunoSEQ multiplex PCR assay. What TCRdb holds here is the immuneACCESS table cut down to in-frame rearrangements. Part of the clones is not present; checked against another copy, under half of the missing clones reflect an unresolved V gene, and the others are unexplained. This sample has approximately 90,000 clones in its table, and 80% to 95% of those were observed once. The ten most abundant clones make up approximately 2.4% of the sample. The specimen was peripheral blood, collected in the first trimester of pregnancy. These receptors all come from a female donor with multiple sclerosis, enrolled in a pregnancy study.

This clone was recorded only once. The chain recombines TRBV4-1 with TRBJ1-4, with D uncertain. From germline, CDR1 is MGHRA and CDR2 YSYEKL. The V gene lost 0 bases and the J gene lost 8 bases, with 4 bases spanning the gap. The CDR3 has 12 amino acids. CDR3 sequence (DNA): TGCGCCAGCAGCCAAGATGGCGAAAAACTGTTTTTT. It is translated as CASSQDGEKLFF.

This chain connects TRBV5-5 to TRBJ2-2; TRBD2 agrees at 9 bases. From germline, CDR1 is SGHKS and CDR2 YYEKEE (reference sequence). The CDR3 extends over 17 amino acids. V shed 3 bases and J 7 bases; nucleotides not matched to a gene: 13. CDR3 nucleotide sequence: TGTGCCAGCAGCTCGAGGGCGGGGGGGCCTGGTGGCGGGGAGCTGTTTTTT. Translated, it gives CASSSRAGGPGGGELFF.

The V call is TRBV5-1, the J call TRBJ2-6; TRBD1 matches 12 bases. The CDR3 covers 18 residues. CDR1 is SGHRS and CDR2 is YFSETQ in the germline V gene. V was pared by 2 bases and J by 4 bases, with 7 bases of the junction left unmatched. CDR3 protein: CASSFGGTGGTGANVLTF. The CDR3 coding sequence is TGCGCCAGCAGCTTCGGCGGGACAGGGGGCACAGGGGCCAACGTCCTGACTTTC.

The V call is TRBV7-9, the J call TRBJ1-1; weak D call: TRBD1 (6 bases). V lost 5 bases and J lost 6, with 10 bases in between. The germline gives CDR1 SEHNR, CDR2 FQNEAQ (reference sequence). CDR3 length equals 12 residues. The CDR3 region is CASSRGQPEAFF. CDR3 coding DNA: TGTGCCAGCAGCCGTGGACAGCCTGAAGCTTTCTTT.

The gene calls are TRBV7-9 and TRBJ2-1, with D unclear. Deletions cut 10 bases from V and 0 bases from J, with 7 bases between. This CDR3 has 12 residues. Germline CDR1 SEHNR, CDR2 FQNEAQ (reference sequence). Here the CDR3 DNA reads TGTGCCACCCCAATCTCCTACAATGAGCAGTTCTTC. Residues: CATPISYNEQFF.

V gene TRBV7-9 combines with J gene TRBJ1-2; 7 nucleotides align to TRBD1. Trimming took 4 bases from V and 7 from J; bases not matched to a gene: 12. The CDR3 length is 15 residues. CDR1 is SEHNR and CDR2 is FQNEAQ in the germline V gene (reference sequence). The CDR3 DNA sequence: TGTGCCAGCAGCTCCCAGACAGGGCGGAACCTTGGCTACACCTTC. This sequence encodes CASSSQTGRNLGYTF.

This rearrangement joins TRBV27 to TRBJ2-1, with 11 bases matching TRBD2. Trimming removed 8 bases from V and 6 bases from J; junction bases left unmatched: 15. Looked up from germline, CDR1 is MNHEY and CDR2 is SMNVEV (reference sequence). The length of the CDR3 is 17 residues. The CDR3 DNA sequence: TGTGCCAGCTCCCCGGGGCTAGCGGGAGGAAATCGCAATGAGCAGTTCTTC. Protein: CASSPGLAGGNRNEQFF.

This chain joins TRBV27 and TRBJ1-6, with D perhaps matching TRBD1 (5 bases). Trimming pared 3 bases from V and 7 bases from J, leaving 10 bases between. CDR1 and CDR2 (germline): MNHEY, SMNVEV (reference sequence). This CDR3 is 14 amino acids long. CDR3 in amino acids: CASSLRQRNSPLHF. For the CDR3, the DNA is TGTGCCAGCAGTTTGCGACAGAGAAATTCACCCCTCCACTTT.

The V and J genes are TRBV11-3 and TRBJ2-7, with a tentative D call TRBD1 (6 bases). CDR1 and CDR2 (germline): SGHNT, YENEEA. V lost 6 bases and J lost 1, with 16 bases in between. The CDR3 runs 15 residues. The CDR3 here is CASRSLQGPSYEQYF. The CDR3 region has the DNA TGTGCCAGCAGATCTCTACAGGGACCGTCCTACGAGCAGTACTTC.

V and J are TRBV28 and TRBJ1-2; D is ambiguous. In germline, CDR1 is MDHEN, CDR2 SYDVKM. This CDR3 has 13 amino acids. Trimming removed 2 bases at V and 4 bases at J, with 8 bases between. CDR3 sequence reads: CASSLQQSYGYTF. CDR3 DNA sequence: TGTGCCAGCAGTTTACAACAGTCCTATGGCTACACCTTC.

The chain carries TRBV4-3 and TRBJ2-5; 9 nucleotides agree with TRBD1. V was clipped by 0 bases and J by 5 bases; unmatched bases: 7. Looked up from germline, CDR1 is LGHNA and CDR2 is YSLEER. The CDR3 runs to 16 residues. The CDR3 region has the DNA TGCGCCAGCAGCCAAGATGGGACAGGGAGCGGTGAGACCCAGTACTTC. This codes for CASSQDGTGSGETQYF.

Written as DNA, the CDR3 is TGCGCCAGCAGCCAAGTGGGGGGACTGCGGCCCCCTGAAGCTTTCTTT. It codes for CASSQVGGLRPPEAFF. The gene calls are TRBV4-1 and TRBJ1-1, with a weak D call TRBD1 (5 bases). This CDR3 region has 16 residues. The V and J ends lost 1 base and 6 bases respectively, with 18 bases between them. CDR1 and CDR2 (germline): MGHRA, YSYEKL.

This clone was seen only once. As DNA, the CDR3 is TGTGCCAGCAGATTGGCGGGCGGTGCGAACACCGGGGAGCTGTTTTTT. Translated: CASRLAGGANTGELFF. The rearrangement uses TRBV7-6 and TRBJ2-2; perhaps TRBD2 as D (5 bases). This CDR3 has 16 amino acids. Germline CDR1 and CDR2: SGHVS and FNYEAQ. Trimming took off 6 bases at V and 0 bases at J, with 14 bases between the two ends.

This clone showed up just a few times. The chain employs TRBV7-9 and TRBJ1-2; no definite D call. V was shortened by 5 bases and J by 4 bases, with 8 bases between the two germline ends. CDR3 length: 12 residues. The V gene's germline CDR1 is SEHNR and CDR2 FQNEAQ (reference sequence). This CDR3 is CASSAEFYGYTF. The CDR3 coding sequence is TGTGCCAGCAGCGCCGAGTTCTATGGCTACACCTTC.

This clone turned up a few times. The V and J genes are TRBV28 and TRBJ1-2, with 11 bases aligning to TRBD1. V was clipped by 4 bases and J by 4 bases; unmatched bases: 8. Germline values: CDR1 MDHEN, CDR2 SYDVKM. CDR3 length equals 16 residues. Written as DNA, the CDR3 is TGTGCCAGCAGTTCCACCCGGACAGGGGGCAGCTATGGCTACACCTTC. Encoded protein: CASSSTRTGGSYGYTF.

CDR3 amino acids: CASSLASGGINEQFF. DNA of the CDR3: TGCGCCAGCAGCCTCGCTAGCGGGGGGATAAATGAGCAGTTCTTC. This chain connects TRBV4-3 to TRBJ2-1, with 11 bases lining up with TRBD2. The germline V gene has CDR1 LGHNA and CDR2 YSLEER. This CDR3 has 15 residues. J lost 7 bases, V lost 4 bases, and 6 bases had no gene match.

This sequence joins TRBV6-1 and TRBJ2-5; a possible D gene is TRBD1 (6 bases). The CDR3 is made up of 17 amino acids. Germline CDR1 and CDR2: MNHNS and SASEGT. V was trimmed by 4 bases and J by 2 bases, leaving 20 bases between them. As DNA, the CDR3 is TGTGCCAGCAGTGCGTTCGCCCGTGGGACAAGGCAAGAGACCCAGTACTTC. It encodes CASSAFARGTRQETQYF.